Below, 19 T cell receptor beta chains from the same sample are listed, as sequenced in a study of blood T cells in healthy people across ages. Then a second PCR, running about 6 to 12 cycles, was carried out with a sample-barcoded 5' primer and a J-beta primer mix. TCRdb called the 5' RACE reads again in MiXCR, with one record for every CDR3 protein. The table includes 1.5 million to 1.9 million distinct CDR3 sequences, 40% to 45% detected once. The sample was blood. Every receptor here comes from a woman aged 18-29 years in good health.

This clonotype was detected only a few times. A read error is possible here, since a much larger clone lies one base away. The DNA of the CDR3 is TGTGCCAGCAGCTTAAGTCCGGGATTTGGGGGCTACACCTTC. Its translation is CASSLSPGFGGYTF. The chain couples TRBV7-3 to TRBJ1-2; D not resolved. Per the germline V gene, CDR1 is SGHTA and CDR2 is FQGTGA. Trimming cost V 1 base and J 8 bases, with 14 bases left between them. The CDR3 spans 14 residues.

This clonotype has at least ten counts. This chain joins TRBV4-3 and TRBJ2-1, with D perhaps TRBD1 (6 bases). Germline V gene sequence: CDR1 LGHNA, CDR2 YSLEER. The CDR3 has 16 amino acids. V gave up 2 bases and J gave up 0 bases, with 11 bases separating them. The chain's CDR3 is CASSQPDRSSYNEQFF. In nucleotides, the CDR3 is TGCGCCAGCAGCCAACCTGACAGGAGCTCCTACAATGAGCAGTTCTTC.

This clonotype showed up just a few times. CDR3 sequence reads: CASSKHSGGASREQYF. The CDR3 DNA follows: TGTGCCAGCAGTAAACATTCAGGGGGCGCTTCGAGAGAGCAGTACTTC. The rearrangement uses TRBV12-3 or TRBV12-4 and TRBJ2-7, with 8 bases fitting TRBD1. This CDR3 has 16 amino acids. The ends lost 5 bases at V and 7 bases at J; junction bases unmatched: 16.

As for this clonotype: At one of its ends the junction is not consistent with the germline gene, which may arise from a read error. J is TRBJ2-2 and V is TRBV7-7; D is unclear. Per the germline V gene, CDR1 is SSHAT and CDR2 is FNYEAQ (reference sequence). This CDR3 has 13 amino acids. The CDR3 DNA is TGTGCTAGCAGCTTCGGTGGGACCGGGGAGCTGTTTTTT. Translation gives CASSFGGTGELFF.

This clonotype occurred a few times. The chain uses TRBV20-1 and TRBJ1-5, with TRBD1 matching over 7 bases. In germline, CDR1 is DFQATT, CDR2 SNEGSKA (reference sequence). After removal of 5 bases from V and 7 bases from J, the junction contained 11 bases not matched to a gene. This CDR3 comprises 14 residues. CDR3 region: CSAGGQPFVQPQHF. The CDR3 region has the DNA TGCAGTGCTGGGGGACAGCCTTTCGTCCAGCCCCAGCATTTT.

CDR3 region: CASSYLTSGRTETQYF. For the CDR3, the DNA is TGTGCCAGCAGTTACTTGACTAGCGGGAGAACGGAGACCCAGTACTTC. This rearrangement joins TRBV6-2 or TRBV6-3 to TRBJ2-5; 12 positions match TRBD2. The CDR3 sequence is 16 residues long. Germline values: CDR1 MNHEY, CDR2 SVGEGT. The V gene end was trimmed by 1 base and the J gene end by 5 bases; junction bases not matched to a gene: 5.

V gene TRBV15 combines with J gene TRBJ2-1; D unclear. Germline V gene sequence: CDR1 LNHNV, CDR2 YYDKDF (reference sequence). The CDR3 runs 14 residues. Trimming took 5 bases from V and 2 from J, leaving 10 bases between them. CDR3 bases: TGTGCCACCAGCTCTGCGGACGCCTACAATGAGCAGTTCTTC. This encodes CATSSADAYNEQFF.

V and J are TRBV5-6 and TRBJ1-2, with a tentative D call TRBD1 (5 bases). V was trimmed by 1 base and J by 8 bases, leaving 12 bases between them. The CDR3 runs to 13 residues. Germline values: CDR1 SGHDT, CDR2 YYEEEE. Here the CDR3 reads CASSLSAGKGYTF. The DNA of the CDR3 is TGTGCCAGCAGCTTGTCGGCAGGGAAAGGCTACACCTTC.

This sequence joins TRBV12-3 or TRBV12-4 and TRBJ2-3, with D possibly matching TRBD2 (5 bases). Trimming removed 1 base at V and 6 bases at J, with 14 bases between. The CDR3 has 15 residues. The CDR3 DNA sequence: TGTGCCAGCAGTTTAGTCTCGGGGATAGGTGATACGCAGTATTTT. Translated, it gives CASSLVSGIGDTQYF.

Only a few counts were recorded for this clonotype. The chain combines TRBV20-1 with TRBJ2-5; 7 positions agree with TRBD1. Germline V CDR1 and CDR2: DFQATT, SNEGSKA (reference sequence). The CDR3 is 14 residues long. Trimming removed 0 bases from V and 11 bases from J; junction bases left unmatched: 12. The CDR3 loop reads CSARETGPSDEQYF. In DNA, the CDR3 is TGCAGTGCTAGAGAGACAGGGCCTTCGGATGAGCAGTACTTC.

The chain couples TRBV7-2 to TRBJ2-3; TRBD2 matches 16 bases. The CDR3 totals 19 residues. J gave up 6 bases and V 9 bases, and 18 bases lay outside the gene matches. Germline CDR1 and CDR2: SGHTA and FQGNSA. CDR3 DNA: TGTGCCAGTAGCAAAGAGTCCCCGGGACTAGCGGGAGGGCGGGATACGCAGTATTTT. Residues: CASSKESPGLAGGRDTQYF.

The V and J genes are TRBV7-9 and TRBJ2-5; 8 positions agree with TRBD1. The trim removed 5 bases at V and 11 bases at J, leaving 13 bases unmatched. CDR1 and CDR2 (germline): SEHNR, FQNEAQ (reference sequence). This CDR3 region has 14 residues. The DNA of the CDR3 is TGTGCCAGCAGCATGGTTCAGGGGGCCAATGAGCAGTACTTC. It encodes CASSMVQGANEQYF.

This clonotype turned up a few times. V and J are TRBV10-3 and TRBJ1-2; maybe TRBD1 (6 bases). Germline loops: CDR1 ENHRY, CDR2 SYGVKD. V was cut by 5 bases and J by 4 bases, with 17 bases left in between. The CDR3 runs to 15 residues. CDR3 DNA: TGTGCCATCAGTACCTCCAGACAGGCCCTCTATGGCTACACCTTC. Translation: CAISTSRQALYGYTF.

This clonotype was observed a handful of times. J is TRBJ2-1 and V is TRBV6-2 or TRBV6-3; the D gene is possibly TRBD1 (6 bases). This CDR3 comprises 16 residues. Germline lookup yields CDR1 MNHEY and CDR2 SVGEGT. Trimming removed 2 bases at V and 7 bases at J, with 18 bases between. CDR3 residues: CASSYPIWDNKNEQFF. CDR3 nucleotides: TGTGCCAGCAGTTACCCGATCTGGGACAACAAGAATGAGCAGTTCTTC.

This chain links TRBV6-2 or TRBV6-3 with TRBJ2-6; TRBD1 is a possible D gene (6 bases). From germline, CDR1 is MNHEY and CDR2 SVGEGT. The V end lost 6 bases, the J end lost 4 bases, and 16 bases lay between the germline ends. CDR3 length: 16 residues. The CDR3 sequence: CASRPDRISGANVLTF. As DNA, the CDR3 is TGTGCCAGCAGACCCGACAGGATATCCGGGGCCAACGTCCTGACTTTC.

V gene TRBV20-1 combines with J gene TRBJ2-3; D call uncertain. V lost 0 bases to trimming and J lost 11 bases, with 18 bases between them. Germline lookup yields CDR1 DFQATT and CDR2 SNEGSKA (reference sequence). The CDR3 is 14 amino acids. The CDR3 protein is CSARDQTTSYLQYF. DNA for the CDR3: TGCAGTGCTAGAGATCAGACAACGTCCTACCTGCAGTATTTT.

The chain carries TRBV29-1 and TRBJ1-1; perhaps TRBD1 as D (6 bases). Trimming shortened V by 6 bases and J by 4 bases, and 12 bases separated the two germline ends. Germline CDR1 is SQVTM and CDR2 is ANQGSEA. The CDR3 consists of 12 residues. This CDR3 reads CSVQGFRTEAFF. CDR3 sequence (DNA): TGCAGCGTCCAGGGGTTCCGCACTGAAGCTTTCTTT.

The chain joins TRBV13 to TRBJ2-7; 13 bases map to TRBD2. The J call is doubtful: the DNA matches TRBJ2-5 better. There are 17 residues in the CDR3. Germline CDR1 and CDR2: PRHDT and FYEKMQ (reference sequence). The chain's CDR3 is CASSFPTSGGYGETQYF. CDR3 coding DNA: TGTGCCAGCAGCTTCCCGACTAGCGGGGGGTATGGAGAGACCCAGTACTTC.

The chain joins TRBV12-3 or TRBV12-4 to TRBJ1-2, with D tentatively TRBD1 (5 bases). The V end was cut by 1 base, the J end by 2 bases, with 14 bases between. The CDR3 length is 16 residues. For the CDR3, the DNA is TGTGCCAGCAGTTTAGGGGGGGGATTAAACAACTATGGCTACACCTTC. Translated: CASSLGGGLNNYGYTF.